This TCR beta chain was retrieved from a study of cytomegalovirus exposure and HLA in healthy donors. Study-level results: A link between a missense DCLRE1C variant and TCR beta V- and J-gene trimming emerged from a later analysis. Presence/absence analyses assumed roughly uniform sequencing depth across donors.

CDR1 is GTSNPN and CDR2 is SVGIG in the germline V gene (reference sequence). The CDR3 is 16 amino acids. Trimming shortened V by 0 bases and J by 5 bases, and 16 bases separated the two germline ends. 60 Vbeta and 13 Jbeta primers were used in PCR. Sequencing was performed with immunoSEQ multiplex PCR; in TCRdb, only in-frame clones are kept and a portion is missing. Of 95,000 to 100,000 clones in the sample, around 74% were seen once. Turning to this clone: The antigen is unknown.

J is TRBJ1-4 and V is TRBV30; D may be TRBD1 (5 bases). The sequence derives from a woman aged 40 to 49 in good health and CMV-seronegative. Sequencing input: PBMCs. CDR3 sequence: CAWSVFPPQGNEKLFF. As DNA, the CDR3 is TGTGCCTGGAGTGTATTCCCTCCGCAGGGAAATGAAAAACTGTTTTTT.